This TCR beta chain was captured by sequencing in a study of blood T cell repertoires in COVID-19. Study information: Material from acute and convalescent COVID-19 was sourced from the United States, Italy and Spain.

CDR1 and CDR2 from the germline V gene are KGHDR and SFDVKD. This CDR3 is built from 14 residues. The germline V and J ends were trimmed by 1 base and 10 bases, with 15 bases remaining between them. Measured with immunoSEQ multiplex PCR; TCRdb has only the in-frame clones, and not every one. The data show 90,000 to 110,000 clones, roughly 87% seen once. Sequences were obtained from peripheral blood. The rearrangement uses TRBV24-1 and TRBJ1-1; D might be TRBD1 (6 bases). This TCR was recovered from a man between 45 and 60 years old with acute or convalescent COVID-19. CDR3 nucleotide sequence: TGTGCCACCAGTGATTTCCCCACAGGGTTTGGAGCTTTCTTT. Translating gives CATSDFPTGFGAFF.